A few counts support the clone carrying this T cell receptor (beta chain). As yet, its antigen is unknown. Using a J-beta primer mix together with a sample-barcoded 5' primer, a second PCR was run for roughly 7 to 11 cycles. From the 5' RACE reads, TCRdb called clonotypes with MiXCR, one entry per CDR3 protein. The data show around 700,000 distinct CDR3 sequences, approximately 25% seen once. CDR1 and CDR2 from the germline V gene are SGHRS and YFSETQ. CDR3 length equals 14 residues. J lost 8 bases, V lost 1 base, and 6 bases had no gene match. The data originate from a study of blood T cells in healthy people across ages. Study-wide findings and caveats: As naive T cell percentage varied, TCR beta diversity correlated strongly with it.

The sample also formed part of further work on T cells of mothers and their children. According to that study: It was related mother-child pairs that showed slightly higher overlap than unrelated pairs, without reaching significance.

The source material was blood. This chain connects TRBV5-1 to TRBJ2-1; 7 bases match TRBD2. The clonotype was recovered from a boy aged 5-17 years in good health. CDR3 residues: CASSLKSGIDEQFF. The DNA for the CDR3 is TGCGCCAGCAGCTTGAAAAGCGGGATCGATGAGCAGTTCTTC.